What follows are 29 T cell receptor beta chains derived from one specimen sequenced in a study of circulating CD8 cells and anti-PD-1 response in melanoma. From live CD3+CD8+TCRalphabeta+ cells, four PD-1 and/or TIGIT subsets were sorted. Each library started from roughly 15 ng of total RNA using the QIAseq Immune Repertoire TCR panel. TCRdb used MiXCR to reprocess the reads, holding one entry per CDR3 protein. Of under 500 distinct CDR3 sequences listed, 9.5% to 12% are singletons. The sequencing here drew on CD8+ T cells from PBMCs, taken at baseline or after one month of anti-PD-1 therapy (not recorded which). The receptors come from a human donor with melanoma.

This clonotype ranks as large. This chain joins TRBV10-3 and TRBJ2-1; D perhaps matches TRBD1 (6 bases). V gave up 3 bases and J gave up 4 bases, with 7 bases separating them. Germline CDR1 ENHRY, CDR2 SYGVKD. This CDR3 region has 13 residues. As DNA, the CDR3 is TGTGCCATCAGTGAAGGGGGTTACAATGAGCAGTTCTTC. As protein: CAISEGGYNEQFF.

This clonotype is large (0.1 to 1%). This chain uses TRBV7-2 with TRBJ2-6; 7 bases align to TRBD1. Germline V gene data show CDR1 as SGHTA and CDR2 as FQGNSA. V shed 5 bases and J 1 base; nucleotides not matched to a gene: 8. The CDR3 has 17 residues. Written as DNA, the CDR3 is TGTGCCAGCAGCGGAACAGGGGCCCTGTCTGGGGCCAACGTCCTGACTTTC. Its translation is CASSGTGALSGANVLTF.

CDR3 nucleotides: TGTGCCAGCAGCTCGCCCTGGAACACTGAAGCTTTCTTT. It translates to CASSSPWNTEAFF. The chain employs TRBV7-2 and TRBJ1-1; no definite D call. Between the trimmed V and J ends, which lost 4 bases and 1 base, there was a span of 7 bases. Germline V CDR1 and CDR2: SGHTA, FQGNSA. CDR3 length: 13 amino acids.

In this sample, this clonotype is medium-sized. The CDR3, as DNA: TGTGCCAGCAGCGTAGTCACAAACACCGGGGAGCTGTTTTTT. Translating it yields CASSVVTNTGELFF. V and J are TRBV9 and TRBJ2-2; D unclear. With 0 bases removed from V and 2 bases from J, the gap between germline ends came to 5 bases. CDR1 and CDR2 from the germline V gene are SGDLS and YYNGEE. The CDR3 is 14 residues long.

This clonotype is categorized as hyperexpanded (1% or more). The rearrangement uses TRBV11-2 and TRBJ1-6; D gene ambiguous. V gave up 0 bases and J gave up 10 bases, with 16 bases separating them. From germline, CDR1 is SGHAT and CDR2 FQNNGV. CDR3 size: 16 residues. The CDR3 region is CASSLDPQPRISPLHF. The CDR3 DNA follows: TGTGCCAGCAGCTTAGATCCCCAACCGAGGATCTCACCCCTCCACTTT.

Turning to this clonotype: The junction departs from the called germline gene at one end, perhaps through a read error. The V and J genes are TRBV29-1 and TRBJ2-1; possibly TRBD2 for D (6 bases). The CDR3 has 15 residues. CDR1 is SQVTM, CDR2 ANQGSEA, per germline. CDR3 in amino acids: CSVEEGLQEVNGQFF. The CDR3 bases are TGCAGCGTTGAAGAGGGACTCCAGGAGGTTAATGGGCAGTTCTTC.

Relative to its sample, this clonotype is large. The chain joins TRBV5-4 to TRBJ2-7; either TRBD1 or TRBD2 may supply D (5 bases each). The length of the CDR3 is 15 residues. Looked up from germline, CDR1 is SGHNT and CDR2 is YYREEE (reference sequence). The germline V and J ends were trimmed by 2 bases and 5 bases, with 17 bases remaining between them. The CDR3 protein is CASSFSRDQTHEQYF. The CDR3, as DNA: TGTGCCAGCAGCTTTTCCCGGGACCAAACCCACGAGCAGTACTTC. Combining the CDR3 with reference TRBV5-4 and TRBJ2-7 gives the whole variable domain ETGVTQSPTHLIKTRGQQVTLRCSSQSGHNTVSWYQQALGQGPQFIFQYYREEENGRGNFPPRFSGLQFPNYSSELNVNALELDDSALYLCASSFSRDQTHEQYFGPGTRLTVT.

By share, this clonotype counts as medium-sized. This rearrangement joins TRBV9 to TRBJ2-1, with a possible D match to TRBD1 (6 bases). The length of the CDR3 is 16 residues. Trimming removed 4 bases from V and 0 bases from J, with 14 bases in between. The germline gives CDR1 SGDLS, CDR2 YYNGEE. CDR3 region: CASSLLTGSSYNEQFF. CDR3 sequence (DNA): TGTGCCAGCAGCCTCCTCACAGGGAGCTCCTACAATGAGCAGTTCTTC.

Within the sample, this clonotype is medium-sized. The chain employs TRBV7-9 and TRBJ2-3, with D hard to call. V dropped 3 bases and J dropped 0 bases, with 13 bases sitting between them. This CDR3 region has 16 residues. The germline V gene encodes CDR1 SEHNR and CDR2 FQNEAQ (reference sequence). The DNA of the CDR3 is TGTGCCAGCAGCTTTTTGTACAGATCTAGCACAGATACGCAGTATTTT. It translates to CASSFLYRSSTDTQYF.

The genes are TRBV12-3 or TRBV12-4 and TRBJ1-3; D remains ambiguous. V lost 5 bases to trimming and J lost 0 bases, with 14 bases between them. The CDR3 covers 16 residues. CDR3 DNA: TGTGCCAGCAGTATGAATCCAGTGGGCTCTGGAAACACCATATATTTT. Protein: CASSMNPVGSGNTIYF.

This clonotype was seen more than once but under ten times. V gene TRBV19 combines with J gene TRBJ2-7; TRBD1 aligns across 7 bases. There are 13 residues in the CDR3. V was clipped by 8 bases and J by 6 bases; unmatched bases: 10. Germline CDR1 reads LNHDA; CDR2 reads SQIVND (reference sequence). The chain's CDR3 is CASDQTGTSEQYF. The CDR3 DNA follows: TGTGCCAGTGACCAGACAGGGACAAGCGAGCAGTACTTC. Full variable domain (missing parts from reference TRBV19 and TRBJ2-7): DGGITQSPKYLFRKEGQNVTLSCEQNLNHDAMYWYRQDPGQGLRLIYYSQIVNDFQKGDIAEGYSVSREKKESFPLTVTSAQKNPTAFYLCASDQTGTSEQYFGPGTRLTVT.

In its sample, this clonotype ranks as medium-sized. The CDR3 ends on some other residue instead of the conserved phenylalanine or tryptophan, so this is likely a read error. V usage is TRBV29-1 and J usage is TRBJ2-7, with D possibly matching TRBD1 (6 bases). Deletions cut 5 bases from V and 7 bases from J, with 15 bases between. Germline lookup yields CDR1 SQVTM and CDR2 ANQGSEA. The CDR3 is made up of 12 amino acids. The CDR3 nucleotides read TGCAGCGTTTGGGCAGGGGACACGGAGCAGTACATC. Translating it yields CSVWAGDTEQYI.

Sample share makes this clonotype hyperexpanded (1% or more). The CDR3 DNA is TGTGCCAGCAGGACAGGGGGATACAATGAGCAGTTCTTC. This sequence encodes CASRTGGYNEQFF. This chain connects TRBV11-2 to TRBJ2-1; 9 nucleotides match TRBD1. V was pared by 6 bases and J by 4 bases, with 1 base of the junction left unmatched. The CDR3 spans 13 residues. Per the germline V gene, CDR1 is SGHAT and CDR2 is FQNNGV.

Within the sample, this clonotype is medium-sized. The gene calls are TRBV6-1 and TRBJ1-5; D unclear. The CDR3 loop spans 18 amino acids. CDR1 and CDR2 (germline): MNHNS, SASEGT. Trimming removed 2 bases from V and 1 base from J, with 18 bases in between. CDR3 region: CASSERYWETWSNQPQHF. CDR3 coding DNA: TGTGCCAGCAGTGAAAGGTACTGGGAGACTTGGAGCAATCAGCCCCAGCATTTT.

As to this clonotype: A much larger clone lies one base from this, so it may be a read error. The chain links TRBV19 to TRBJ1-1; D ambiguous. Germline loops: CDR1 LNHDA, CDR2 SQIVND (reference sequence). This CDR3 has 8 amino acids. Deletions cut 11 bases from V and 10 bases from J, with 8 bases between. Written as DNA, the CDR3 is TGTGCCGACCAGAGAGCTTTCTTT. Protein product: CADQRAFF.

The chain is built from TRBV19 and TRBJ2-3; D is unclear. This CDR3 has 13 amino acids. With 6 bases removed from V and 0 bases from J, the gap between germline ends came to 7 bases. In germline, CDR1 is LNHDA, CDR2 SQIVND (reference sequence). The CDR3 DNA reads TGTGCCAGTAGCAGAGCAAGCACAGATACGCAGTATTTT. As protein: CASSRASTDTQYF.

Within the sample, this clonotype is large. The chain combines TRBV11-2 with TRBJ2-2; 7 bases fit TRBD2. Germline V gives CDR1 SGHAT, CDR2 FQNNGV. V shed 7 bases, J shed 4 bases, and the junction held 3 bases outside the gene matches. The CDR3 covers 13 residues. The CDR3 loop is CASTRGGTGELFF. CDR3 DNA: TGTGCCAGCACCCGCGGGGGCACCGGGGAGCTGTTTTTT.

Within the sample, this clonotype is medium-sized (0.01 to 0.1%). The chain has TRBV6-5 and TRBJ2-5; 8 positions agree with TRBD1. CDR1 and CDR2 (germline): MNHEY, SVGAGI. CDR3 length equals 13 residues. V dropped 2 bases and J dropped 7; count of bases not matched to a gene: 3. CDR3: CASSYQGASTQYF. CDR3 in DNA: TGTGCCAGCAGTTACCAGGGGGCATCGACCCAGTACTTC.

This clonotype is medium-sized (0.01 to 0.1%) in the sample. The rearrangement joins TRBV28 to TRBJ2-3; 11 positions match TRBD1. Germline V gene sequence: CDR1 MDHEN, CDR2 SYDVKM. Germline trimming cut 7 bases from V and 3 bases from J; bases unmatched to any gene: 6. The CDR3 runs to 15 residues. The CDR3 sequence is CASTPGTGGTDTQYF. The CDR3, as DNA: TGTGCCAGCACCCCCGGGACAGGGGGAACAGATACGCAGTATTTT.

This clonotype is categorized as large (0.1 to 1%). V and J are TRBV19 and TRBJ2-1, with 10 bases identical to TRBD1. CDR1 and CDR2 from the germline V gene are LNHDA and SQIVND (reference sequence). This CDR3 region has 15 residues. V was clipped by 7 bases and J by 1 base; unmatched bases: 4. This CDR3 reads CASTWTGGSYNEQFF. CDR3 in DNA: TGTGCCAGTACGTGGACAGGGGGGTCCTACAATGAGCAGTTCTTC.

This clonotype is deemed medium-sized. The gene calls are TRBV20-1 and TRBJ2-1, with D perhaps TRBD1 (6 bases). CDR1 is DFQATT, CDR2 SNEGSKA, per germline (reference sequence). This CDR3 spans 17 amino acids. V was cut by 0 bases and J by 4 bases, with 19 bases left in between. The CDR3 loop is CSARDPDRPILYNEQFF. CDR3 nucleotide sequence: TGCAGTGCTAGAGATCCAGACAGGCCGATCCTTTACAATGAGCAGTTCTTC.

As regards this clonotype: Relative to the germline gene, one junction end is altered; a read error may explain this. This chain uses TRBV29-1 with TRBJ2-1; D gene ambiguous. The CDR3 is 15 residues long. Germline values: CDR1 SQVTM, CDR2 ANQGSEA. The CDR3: CSVVGMRVSYNGQIF. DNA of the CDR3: TGCAGCGTTGTAGGAATGAGAGTCTCCTACAATGGGCAGATCTTC.

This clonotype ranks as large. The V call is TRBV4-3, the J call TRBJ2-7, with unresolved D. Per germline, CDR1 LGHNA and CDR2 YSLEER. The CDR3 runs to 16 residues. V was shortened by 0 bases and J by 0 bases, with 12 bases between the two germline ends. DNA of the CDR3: TGCGCCAGCAGCCAAGACCCGGGTTTGAGCTCCTACGAGCAGTACTTC. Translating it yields CASSQDPGLSSYEQYF.

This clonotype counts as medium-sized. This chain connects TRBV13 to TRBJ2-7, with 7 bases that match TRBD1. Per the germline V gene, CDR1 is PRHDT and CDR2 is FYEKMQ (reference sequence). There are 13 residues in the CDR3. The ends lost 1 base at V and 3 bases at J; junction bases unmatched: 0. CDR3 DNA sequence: TGTGCCAGCAGCTTAGACAGGGGCTACGAGCAGTACTTC. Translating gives CASSLDRGYEQYF.

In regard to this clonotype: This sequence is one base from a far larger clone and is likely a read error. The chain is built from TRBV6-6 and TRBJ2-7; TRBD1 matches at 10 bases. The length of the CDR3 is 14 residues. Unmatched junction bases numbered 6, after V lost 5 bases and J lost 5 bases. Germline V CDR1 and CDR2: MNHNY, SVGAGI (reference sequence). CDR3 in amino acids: CASSAGQGFDEQYF. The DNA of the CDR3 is TGTGCCAGCAGTGCGGGACAGGGGTTCGACGAGCAGTACTTC.

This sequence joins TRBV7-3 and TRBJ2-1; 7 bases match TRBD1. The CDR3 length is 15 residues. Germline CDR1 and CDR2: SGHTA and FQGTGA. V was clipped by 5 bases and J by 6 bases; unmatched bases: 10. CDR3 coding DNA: TGTGCCAGCAGCCCAACTCCGGGACAGAGCAATGAGCAGTTCTTC. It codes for CASSPTPGQSNEQFF.

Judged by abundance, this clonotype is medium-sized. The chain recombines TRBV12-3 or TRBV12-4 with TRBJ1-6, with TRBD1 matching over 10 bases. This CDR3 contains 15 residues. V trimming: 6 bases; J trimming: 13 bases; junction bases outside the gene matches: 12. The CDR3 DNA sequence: TGTGCCAGCAGCTTCGCCGGGACAGGGGTTTACCCCCTCCACTTT. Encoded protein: CASSFAGTGVYPLHF.

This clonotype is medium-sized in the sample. In DNA, the CDR3 is TGTGCCAGCAGCCTAAGTGGGACAGGGAATCAGCCCCAGCATTTT. Amino acid sequence: CASSLSGTGNQPQHF. The chain joins TRBV13 to TRBJ1-5; 9 bases are a match to TRBD1. Germline V gene lookup returns CDR1 PRHDT and CDR2 FYEKMQ (reference sequence). The CDR3 has 15 amino acids. V shed 5 bases, J shed 4 bases, and the junction held 6 bases outside the gene matches. The full variable domain, rest sourced from reference TRBV13 and TRBJ1-5, is AAGVIQSPRHLIKEKRETATLKCYPIPRHDTVYWYQQGPGQDPQFLISFYEKMQSDKGSIPDRFSAQQFSDYHSELNMSSLELGDSALYFCASSLSGTGNQPQHFGDGTRLSIL.

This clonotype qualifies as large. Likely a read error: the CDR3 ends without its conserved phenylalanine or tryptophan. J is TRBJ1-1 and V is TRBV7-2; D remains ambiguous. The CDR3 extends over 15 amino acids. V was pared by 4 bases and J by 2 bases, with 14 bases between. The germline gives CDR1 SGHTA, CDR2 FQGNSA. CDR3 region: CASSSRVWVNTEAFL. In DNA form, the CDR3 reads TGTGCCAGCAGCTCGAGGGTCTGGGTTAACACTGAAGCTTTCCTT.